This is a list of T cell receptor beta chains from one sample in a study of OX40 agonist ivuxolimab in advanced cancers. The method was immunoSEQ multiplex PCR; TCRdb's version includes in-frame clones alone and lacks a portion of them. The sample carries approximately 77,000 clones, over 75% recorded once. The sample here was CD4+ or CD8+ T cells sorted from blood, taken in a trial of the OX40 agonist ivuxolimab. These TCRs come from an adult with an advanced solid tumor such as melanoma, head and neck, liver or kidney cancer. CDR3s include the opening cysteine and the closing phenylalanine or tryptophan. The D gene is left open where the match is weak. Expanded clones are given a class, and other clones once, few, many or no size at all.

V gene,D gene,J gene,clone size,CDR3 DNA,CDR3 protein
TRBV5-6,TRBD2,TRBJ2-5,NA,TGTGCCAGCAGCAGGGGGACTAGCGGAGAGACCCAGTACTTC,CASSRGTSGETQYF
TRBV5-1,NA,TRBJ1-4,NA,TGCGCCAGCAGCTTGGAACGGATATCTAATGAAAAACTGTTTTTT,CASSLERISNEKLFF
TRBV5-1,TRBD1,TRBJ1-3,NA,TGCGCCAGCAGGGGGGACAGCTTCTCTGGAAACACCATATATTTT,CASRGDSFSGNTIYF
TRBV27,NA,TRBJ2-3,NA,TGTGCCAGCAGTTTATGGGGCGGCCTGAACACAGATACGCAGTATTTT,CASSLWGGLNTDTQYF
TRBV4-3,NA,TRBJ1-5,NA,TGCGCCAGCAGCCAAGAATATTCAGGGCATCAGCCCCAGCATTTT,CASSQEYSGHQPQHF
TRBV7-9,NA,TRBJ2-1,NA,TGTGCCAGCAGCCCGGCCCGGGACGCCGCCAATGAGCAGTTCTTC,CASSPARDAANEQFF
TRBV16,NA,TRBJ1-2,NA,TGTGCCAGCAGCCAAGACTTTACGGACCGATTAAACTATGGCTACACCTTC,CASSQDFTDRLNYGYTF
TRBV11-2,NA,TRBJ2-1,few,TGTGCCAGCAGCCCAAGGGGGGGCCCCTACAATGAGCAGTTCTTC,CASSPRGGPYNEQFF
TRBV7-9,TRBD2,TRBJ2-2,NA,TGTGCCAGCAGCTTAGCGAGCGGGGATGGGTCCGGGGAGCTGTTTTTT,CASSLASGDGSGELFF
TRBV6-5,NA,TRBJ1-1,NA,TGTGCCAGCAGCCGCCTGAGAACGAACACTGAAGCTTTCTTT,CASSRLRTNTEAFF
TRBV11-1,NA,TRBJ2-5,NA,TGTGCCAGCAGCTCCGGGCTCCAAGAGACCCAGTACTTC,CASSSGLQETQYF
TRBV18,NA,TRBJ1-5,once,TGTGCCAGCTCACCCGGGGGTAGCTTGTGGAGCAATCAGCCCCAGCATTTT,CASSPGGSLWSNQPQHF
TRBV2,NA,TRBJ2-2,few,TGTGCCAGCAGCCCCAATACAGACTCCACCGGGGAGCTGTTTTTT,CASSPNTDSTGELFF
TRBV6-5,NA,TRBJ1-3,few,TGTGCCAGCATCGGTGGAAACACCATATATTTT,CASIGGNTIYF
TRBV6-5,NA,TRBJ1-3,NA,TGTGCCAGCAGTTACGGGGGTACGGGCGGAAACACCATATATTTT,CASSYGGTGGNTIYF
TRBV9,NA,TRBJ2-5,NA,TGTGCCAGCAGCTCTCCGACTTCCCAAGAGACCCAGTACTTC,CASSSPTSQETQYF
TRBV7-2,TRBD1,TRBJ2-7,once,TGTGCCAGCAGTTATACCGGGACAGGCGGTTTTTACGAGCAGTACTTC,CASSYTGTGGFYEQYF
TRBV9,NA,TRBJ1-4,few,TGTGCCAGCAGCCCTCGATCAGGGGTTGGCGGGACTAATGAAAAACTGTTTTTT,CASSPRSGVGGTNEKLFF
TRBV9,TRBD2,TRBJ2-5,few,TGTGCCAGCAGCGTAGGAGCGGGAGGGGGCGAGACCCAGTACTTC,CASSVGAGGGETQYF
TRBV30,TRBD2,TRBJ2-7,NA,TGTGCCTGGAGGCCCCTAGCGGGACCTTTTTACGAGCAGTACTTC,CAWRPLAGPFYEQYF
TRBV29-1,NA,TRBJ1-1,NA,TGCAGCGTTGTCCCCAGAGAGAACACTGAAGCTTTCTTT,CSVVPRENTEAFF
TRBV19,TRBD1,TRBJ1-1,NA,TGTGCCAGTAGTGGCCTGACAGGGCTGGGCACTGAAGCTTTCTTT,CASSGLTGLGTEAFF
TRBV28,TRBD1,TRBJ2-1,few,TGTGCCAGCAGTTTAGGGGGACAGGTATACAATGAGCAGTTCTTC,CASSLGGQVYNEQFF
TRBV14,NA,TRBJ1-1,NA,TGTGCCAGCAGCCAAGTTCAGGCAGGGCTTCTTGGGGACACTGAAGCTTTCTTT,CASSQVQAGLLGDTEAFF
TRBV6-6,NA,TRBJ2-7,few,TGTGCCAGCAAGGACTTTAGAAGGAACGAGCAGTACTTC,CASKDFRRNEQYF
TRBV15,TRBD1,TRBJ1-2,once,TGTGCCACCAGCAGGACGGACAGGAACTATGGCTACACCTTC,CATSRTDRNYGYTF
TRBV10-2,NA,TRBJ1-1,NA,TGCGCCAGTCAAACAGACAACACTGAAGCTTTCTTT,CASQTDNTEAFF
TRBV4-1,NA,TRBJ2-7,NA,TGCGCCAGCAGCCAAGAGGGGCATCGGGGTACCTCCTACGAGCAGTACTTC,CASSQEGHRGTSYEQYF
TRBV2,NA,TRBJ1-2,NA,TGTGCCAGCAGTGTGGAAACTAAATATGGCTACACCTTC,CASSVETKYGYTF
TRBV5-1,TRBD1,TRBJ1-2,NA,TGCGCCAGCAGACGAGGGACAGGAGATAACTATGGCTACACCTTC,CASRRGTGDNYGYTF
TRBV6-5,TRBD1,TRBJ2-3,NA,TGTGCCAGCAGTCGGGACAGGTCGGTAACAGATACGCAGTATTTT,CASSRDRSVTDTQYF
TRBV18,TRBD1,TRBJ2-7,NA,TGTGCCAGCTCACCCGGGACAGGGGGCACCTACGAGCAGTACTTC,CASSPGTGGTYEQYF
TRBV29-1,TRBD1,TRBJ1-2,NA,TGCAGCGTTGATGAGACAACAGGGGGGAACTATGGCTACACCTTC,CSVDETTGGNYGYTF
TRBV5-1,NA,TRBJ2-6,NA,TGCGCCAGCAGGAGGGCTGCCAGCTCTGGGGCCAACGTCCTGACTTTC,CASRRAASSGANVLTF